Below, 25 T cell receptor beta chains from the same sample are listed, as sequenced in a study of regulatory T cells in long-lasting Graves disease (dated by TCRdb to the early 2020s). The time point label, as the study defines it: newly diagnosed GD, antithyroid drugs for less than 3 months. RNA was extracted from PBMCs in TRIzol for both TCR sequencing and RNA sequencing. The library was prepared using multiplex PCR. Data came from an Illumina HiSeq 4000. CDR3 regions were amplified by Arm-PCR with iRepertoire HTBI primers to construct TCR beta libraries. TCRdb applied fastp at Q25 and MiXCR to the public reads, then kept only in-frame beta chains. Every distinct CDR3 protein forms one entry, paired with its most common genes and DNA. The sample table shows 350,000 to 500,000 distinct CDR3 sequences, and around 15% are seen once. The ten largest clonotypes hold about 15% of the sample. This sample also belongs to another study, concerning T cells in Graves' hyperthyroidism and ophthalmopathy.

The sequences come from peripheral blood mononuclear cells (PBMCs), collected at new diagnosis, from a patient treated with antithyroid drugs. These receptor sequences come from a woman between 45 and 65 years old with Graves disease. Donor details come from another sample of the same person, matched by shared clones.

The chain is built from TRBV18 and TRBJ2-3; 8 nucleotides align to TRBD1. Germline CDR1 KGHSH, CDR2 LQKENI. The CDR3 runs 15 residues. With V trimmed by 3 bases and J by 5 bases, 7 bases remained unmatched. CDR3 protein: CASSPVLQGVDTQYF. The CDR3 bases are TGTGCCAGCTCACCGGTGTTACAGGGGGTAGATACGCAGTATTTT. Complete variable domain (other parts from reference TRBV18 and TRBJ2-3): NAGVMQNPRHLVRRRGQEARLRCSPMKGHSHVYWYRQLPEEGLKFMVYLQKENIIDESGMPKERFSAEFPKEGPSILRIQQVVRGDSAAYFCASSPVLQGVDTQYFGPGTRLTVL.

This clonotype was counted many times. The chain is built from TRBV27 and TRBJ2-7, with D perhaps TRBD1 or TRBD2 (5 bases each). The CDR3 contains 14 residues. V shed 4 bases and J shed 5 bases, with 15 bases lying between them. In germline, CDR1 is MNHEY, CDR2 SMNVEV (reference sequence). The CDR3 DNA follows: TGTGCCAGCAGTTACGAGCCTCGAGGGGACGAGCAGTACTTC. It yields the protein CASSYEPRGDEQYF.

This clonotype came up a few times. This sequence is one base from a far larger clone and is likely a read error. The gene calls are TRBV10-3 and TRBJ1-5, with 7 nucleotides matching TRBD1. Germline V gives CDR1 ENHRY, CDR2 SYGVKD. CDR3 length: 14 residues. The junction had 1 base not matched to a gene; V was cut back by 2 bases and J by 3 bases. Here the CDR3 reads CAISEGTDNQPQHF. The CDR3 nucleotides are TGTGCCATCAGTGAGGGGACAGACAATCAGCCCCAGCATTTT.

The CDR3 region has the DNA TGTGCCATCAGTCTTCCGGGACTAGCGAATGAGCAGTTCTTC. It codes for CAISLPGLANEQFF. V and J are TRBV10-3 and TRBJ2-1, with TRBD2 identical over 10 bases. After removal of 5 bases from V and 7 bases from J, the junction contained 5 bases not matched to a gene. Germline CDR1 and CDR2: ENHRY and SYGVKD. The CDR3 has 14 residues.

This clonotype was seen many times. The CDR3: CASSLALGLAASYEQYF. CDR3 in DNA: TGTGCCAGCAGCTTAGCGCTGGGACTAGCGGCCTCCTACGAGCAGTACTTC. V and J are TRBV7-9 and TRBJ2-7; 11 bases are a match to TRBD2. CDR1 SEHNR and CDR2 FQNEAQ come from the germline V gene (reference sequence). CDR3 length equals 17 residues. Trimming at V came to 0 bases and at J to 0 bases, leaving 4 bases not matched to a gene. The complete variable domain, with remaining parts taken from reference TRBV7-9 and TRBJ2-7, reads DTGVSQNPRHKITKRGQNVTFRCDPISEHNRLYWYRQTLGQGPEFLTYFQNEAQLEKSRLLSDRFSAERPKGSFSTLEIQRTEQGDSAMYLCASSLALGLAASYEQYFGPGTRLTVT.

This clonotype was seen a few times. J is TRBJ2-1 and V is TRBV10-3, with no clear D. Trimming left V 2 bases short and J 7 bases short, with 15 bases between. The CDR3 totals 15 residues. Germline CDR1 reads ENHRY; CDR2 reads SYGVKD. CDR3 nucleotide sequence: TGTGCCATCAGTGAGCCCCGGCAAGCACCAAATGAGCAGTTCTTC. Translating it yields CAISEPRQAPNEQFF.

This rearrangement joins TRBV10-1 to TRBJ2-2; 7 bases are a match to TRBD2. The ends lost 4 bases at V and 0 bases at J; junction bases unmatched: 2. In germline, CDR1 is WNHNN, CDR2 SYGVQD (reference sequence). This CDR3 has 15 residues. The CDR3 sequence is CASSGSGANTGELFF. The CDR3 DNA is TGCGCCAGCAGTGGAAGCGGGGCGAACACCGGGGAGCTGTTTTTT.

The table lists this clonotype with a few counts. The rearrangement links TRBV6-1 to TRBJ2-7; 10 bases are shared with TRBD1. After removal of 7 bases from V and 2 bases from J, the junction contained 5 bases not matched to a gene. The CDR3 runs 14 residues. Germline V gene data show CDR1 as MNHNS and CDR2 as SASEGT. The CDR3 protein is CASTPTGGPYEQYF. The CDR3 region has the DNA TGTGCCAGCACCCCGACAGGGGGCCCCTACGAGCAGTACTTC.

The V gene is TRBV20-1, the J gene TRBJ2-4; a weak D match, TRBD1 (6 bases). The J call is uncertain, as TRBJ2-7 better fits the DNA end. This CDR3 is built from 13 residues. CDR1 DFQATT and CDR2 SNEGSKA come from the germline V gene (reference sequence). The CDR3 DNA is TGCAGTGCTAGTTCTTGGCAGGGGAGCGAGCAGTACTTC. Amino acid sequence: CSASSWQGSEQYF.

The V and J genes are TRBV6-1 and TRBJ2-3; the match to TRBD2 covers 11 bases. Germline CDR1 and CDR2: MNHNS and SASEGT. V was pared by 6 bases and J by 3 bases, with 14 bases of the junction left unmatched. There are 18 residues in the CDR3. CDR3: CASSTRIIAGGPTDTQYF. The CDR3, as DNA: TGTGCCAGCAGCACGCGCATCATAGCGGGAGGGCCTACAGATACGCAGTATTTT.

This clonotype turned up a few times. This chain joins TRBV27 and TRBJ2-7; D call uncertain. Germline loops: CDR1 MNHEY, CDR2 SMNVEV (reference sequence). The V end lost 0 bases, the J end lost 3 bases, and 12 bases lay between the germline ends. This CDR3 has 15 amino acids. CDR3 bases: TGTGCCAGCAGTTTATCAGTCCTTACAAACTACGAGCAGTACTTC. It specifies CASSLSVLTNYEQYF.

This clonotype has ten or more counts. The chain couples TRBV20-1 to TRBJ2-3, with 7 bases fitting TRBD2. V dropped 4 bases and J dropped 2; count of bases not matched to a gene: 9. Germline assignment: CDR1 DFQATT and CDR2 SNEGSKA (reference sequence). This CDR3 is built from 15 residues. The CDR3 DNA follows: TGCAGTGCTACCCCGCCAGCGGGGATCACAGATACGCAGTATTTT. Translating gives CSATPPAGITDTQYF.

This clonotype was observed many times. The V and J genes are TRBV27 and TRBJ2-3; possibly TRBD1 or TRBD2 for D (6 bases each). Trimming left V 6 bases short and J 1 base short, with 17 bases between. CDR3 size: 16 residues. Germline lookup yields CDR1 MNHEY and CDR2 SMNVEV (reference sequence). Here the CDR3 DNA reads TGTGCCAGCAGCCTAGGAGGGGGAGCCCGCACAGATACGCAGTATTTT. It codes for CASSLGGGARTDTQYF.

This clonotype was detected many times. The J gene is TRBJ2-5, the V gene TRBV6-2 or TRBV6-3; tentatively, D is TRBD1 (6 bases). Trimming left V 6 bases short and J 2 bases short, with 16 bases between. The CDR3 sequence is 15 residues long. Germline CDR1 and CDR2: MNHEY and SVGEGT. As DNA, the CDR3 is TGTGCCAGCAGCTCCCTCGGACAGAGACAAGAGACCCAGTACTTC. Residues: CASSSLGQRQETQYF.

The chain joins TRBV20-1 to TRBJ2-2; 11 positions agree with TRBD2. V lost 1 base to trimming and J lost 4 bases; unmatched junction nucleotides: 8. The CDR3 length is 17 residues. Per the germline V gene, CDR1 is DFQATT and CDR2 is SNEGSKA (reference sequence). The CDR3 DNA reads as TGCAGTGCTAGAGGAATAGCGGGAGGGCCGGGCACCGGGGAGCTGTTTTTT. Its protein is CSARGIAGGPGTGELFF.

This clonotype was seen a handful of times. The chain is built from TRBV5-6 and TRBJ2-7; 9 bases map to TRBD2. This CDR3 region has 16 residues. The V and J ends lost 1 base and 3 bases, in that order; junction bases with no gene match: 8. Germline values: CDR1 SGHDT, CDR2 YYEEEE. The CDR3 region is CASSLLVSSGNYEQYF. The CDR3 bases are TGTGCCAGCAGCTTGTTGGTTTCTAGCGGGAACTACGAGCAGTACTTC.

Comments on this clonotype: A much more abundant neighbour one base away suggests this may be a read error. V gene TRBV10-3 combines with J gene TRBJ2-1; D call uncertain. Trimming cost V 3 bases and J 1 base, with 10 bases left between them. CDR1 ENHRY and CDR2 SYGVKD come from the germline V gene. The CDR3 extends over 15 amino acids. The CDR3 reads CAISDNGRSYNEQFF. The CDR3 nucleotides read TGTGCCATCAGTGATAACGGCCGATCCTACAATGAGCAGTTCTTC.

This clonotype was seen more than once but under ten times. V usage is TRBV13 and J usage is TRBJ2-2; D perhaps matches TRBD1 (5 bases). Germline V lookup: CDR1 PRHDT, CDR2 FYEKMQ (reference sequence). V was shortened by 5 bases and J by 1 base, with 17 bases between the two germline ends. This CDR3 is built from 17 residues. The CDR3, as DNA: TGTGCCAGCAGCCTTCATGTAGGGGCGCAGAACACCGGGGAGCTGTTTTTT. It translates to CASSLHVGAQNTGELFF.

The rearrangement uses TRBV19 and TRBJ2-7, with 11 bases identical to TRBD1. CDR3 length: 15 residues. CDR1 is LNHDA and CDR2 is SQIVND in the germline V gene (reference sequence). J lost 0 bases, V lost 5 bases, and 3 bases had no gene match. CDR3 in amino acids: CASSDGTGGSYEQYF. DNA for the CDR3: TGTGCCAGTAGTGACGGGACAGGGGGCTCCTACGAGCAGTACTTC.

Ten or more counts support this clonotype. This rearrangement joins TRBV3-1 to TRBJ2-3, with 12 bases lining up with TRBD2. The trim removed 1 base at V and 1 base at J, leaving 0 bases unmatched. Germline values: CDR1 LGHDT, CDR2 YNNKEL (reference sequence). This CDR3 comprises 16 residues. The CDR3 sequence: CASSQGLAGGTDTQYF. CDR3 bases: TGTGCCAGCAGCCAAGGACTAGCGGGAGGCACAGATACGCAGTATTTT.

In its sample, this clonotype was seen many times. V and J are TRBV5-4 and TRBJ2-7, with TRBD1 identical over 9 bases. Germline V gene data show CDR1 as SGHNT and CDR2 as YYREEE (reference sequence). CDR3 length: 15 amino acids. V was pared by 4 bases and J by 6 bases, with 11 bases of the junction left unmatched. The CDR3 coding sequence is TGTGCCAGCAGCCCCCGGGACAGGGCTGTTCGCGAGCAGTACTTC. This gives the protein CASSPRDRAVREQYF.

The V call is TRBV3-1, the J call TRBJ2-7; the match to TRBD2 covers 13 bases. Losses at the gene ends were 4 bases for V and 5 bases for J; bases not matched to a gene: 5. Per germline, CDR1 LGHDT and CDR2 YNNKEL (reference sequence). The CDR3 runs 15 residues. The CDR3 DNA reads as TGTGCCAGCAGCCCTGGACTAGCGGGAGTTAACGAGCAGTACTTC. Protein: CASSPGLAGVNEQYF.

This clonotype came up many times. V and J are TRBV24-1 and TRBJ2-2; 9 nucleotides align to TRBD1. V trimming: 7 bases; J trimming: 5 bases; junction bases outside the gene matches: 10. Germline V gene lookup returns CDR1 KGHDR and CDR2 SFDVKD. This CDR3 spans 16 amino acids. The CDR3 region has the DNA TGTGCCACCAGCTCCCCGGGACAGGGTGAGACCGGGGAGCTGTTTTTT. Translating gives CATSSPGQGETGELFF.

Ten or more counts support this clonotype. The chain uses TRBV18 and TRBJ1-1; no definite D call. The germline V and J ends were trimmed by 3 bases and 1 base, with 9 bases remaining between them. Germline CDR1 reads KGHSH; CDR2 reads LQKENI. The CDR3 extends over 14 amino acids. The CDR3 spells CASSPQPSNTEAFF. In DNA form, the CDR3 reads TGTGCCAGCTCACCTCAACCTTCGAACACTGAAGCTTTCTTT.

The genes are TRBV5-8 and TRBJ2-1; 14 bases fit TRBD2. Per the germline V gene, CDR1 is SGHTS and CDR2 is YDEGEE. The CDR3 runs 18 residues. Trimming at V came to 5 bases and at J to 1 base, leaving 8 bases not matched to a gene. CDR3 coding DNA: TGTGCCAGCAGACCGGGACTAGCGGGAGCACAATCCTACAATGAGCAGTTCTTC. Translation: CASRPGLAGAQSYNEQFF.